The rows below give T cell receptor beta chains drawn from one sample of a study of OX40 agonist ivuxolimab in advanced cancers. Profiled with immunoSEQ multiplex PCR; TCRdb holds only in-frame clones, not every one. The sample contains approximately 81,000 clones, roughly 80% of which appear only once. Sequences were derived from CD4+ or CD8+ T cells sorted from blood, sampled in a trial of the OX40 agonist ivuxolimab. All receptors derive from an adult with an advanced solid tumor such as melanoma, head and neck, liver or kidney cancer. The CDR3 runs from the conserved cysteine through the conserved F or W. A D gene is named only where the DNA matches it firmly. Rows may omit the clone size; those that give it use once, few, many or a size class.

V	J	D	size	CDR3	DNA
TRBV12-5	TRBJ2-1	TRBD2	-	CASGLVSSGRAIYEQFF	TGTGCTAGTGGTTTGGTATCCAGCGGGAGGGCCATTTATGAGCAGTTCTTC
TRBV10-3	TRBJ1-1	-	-	CAISERPDNTEAFF	TGTGCCATCAGTGAGAGACCCGACAACACTGAAGCTTTCTTT
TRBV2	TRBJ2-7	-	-	CAGRRTHYEQYF	TGTGCCGGTCGCAGAACCCACTACGAGCAGTACTTC
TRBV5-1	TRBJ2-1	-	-	CASSLGGDNEQFF	TGCGCCAGCAGCTTAGGTGGGGACAATGAGCAGTTCTTC
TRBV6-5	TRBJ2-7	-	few	CASSYHRSYEQYF	TGTGCCAGCAGTTATCACAGATCCTACGAGCAGTACTTC
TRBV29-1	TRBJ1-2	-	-	CSVEAGHGGKVIF	TGCAGCGTTGAAGCGGGACACGGAGGCAAGGTGATCTTC
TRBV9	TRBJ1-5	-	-	CASSVGDYSNQPQHF	TGTGCCAGCAGCGTAGGGGATTATAGCAATCAGCCCCAGCATTTT
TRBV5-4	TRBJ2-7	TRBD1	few	CASSFGQGVEQYF	TGTGCCAGCAGCTTCGGACAGGGAGTCGAGCAGTACTTC
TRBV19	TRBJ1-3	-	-	CASTRSSGNTIYF	TGTGCCAGTACCCGGAGCTCTGGAAACACCATATATTTT
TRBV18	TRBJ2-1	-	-	CASSLLAESYNEQFF	TGTGCCAGCTCACTTTTAGCGGAATCCTACAATGAGCAGTTCTTC
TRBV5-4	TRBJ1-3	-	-	CASSLDGLGGNTIYF	TGTGCCAGCAGCTTGGATGGCTTGGGTGGAAACACCATATATTTT
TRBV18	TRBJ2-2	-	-	CASSDRIPNTGELFF	TGTGCCAGCTCGGATCGGATACCGAACACCGGGGAGCTGTTTTTT
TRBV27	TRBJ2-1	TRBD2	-	CASSLWTSRLYNEQFF	TGTGCCAGCAGTTTATGGACTAGCCGGCTGTACAATGAGCAGTTCTTC
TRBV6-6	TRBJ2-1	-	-	CASREGRNYNEQFF	TGTGCCAGCAGGGAGGGACGTAACTACAATGAGCAGTTCTTC
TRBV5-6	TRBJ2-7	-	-	CASRYQGYEQYF	TGTGCCAGCAGATACCAGGGCTACGAGCAGTACTTC